These 25 T cell receptor beta chains were sequenced from one sample in a study of T cells in Graves' hyperthyroidism and ophthalmopathy. Amplification targeted TCR beta CDR3 regions from RNA transcripts. With the HTBI primer set, the TCR CDR3 went through a first round of RT-PCR. Via MiXCR, TCRdb re-called the multiplex PCR reads, giving one row per CDR3 protein. This table holds 640,000 or so distinct CDR3 sequences, about 15% found once. Sample: blood. Every receptor here comes from a middle-aged woman with Graves' ophthalmopathy.

The sample holds many counts of this clonotype. V usage is TRBV27 and J usage is TRBJ1-2; 11 bases agree with TRBD1. Germline V gene lookup returns CDR1 MNHEY and CDR2 SMNVEV (reference sequence). With V trimmed by 1 base and J by 1 base, 8 bases remained unmatched. This CDR3 is 18 amino acids long. This CDR3 reads CASSLYPGQGALNYGYTF. The CDR3, as DNA: TGTGCCAGCAGTTTATATCCCGGACAGGGGGCGCTTAACTATGGCTACACCTTC.

The J gene is TRBJ2-7, the V gene TRBV7-3; 12 bases line up with TRBD2. The CDR3 consists of 16 residues. CDR1 is SGHTA, CDR2 FQGTGA, per germline. J gave up 2 bases and V 3 bases, and 5 bases lay outside the gene matches. The CDR3 DNA follows: TGTGCCAGCAGCTTTGGACTAGCGGGACCCACCTACGAGCAGTACTTC. It specifies CASSFGLAGPTYEQYF.

This clonotype has just a few counts. The chain employs TRBV5-1 and TRBJ1-1, with D perhaps matching TRBD1 (6 bases). From germline, CDR1 is SGHRS and CDR2 YFSETQ. Trimming cost V 0 bases and J 5 bases, with 14 bases left between them. There are 15 residues in the CDR3. The CDR3 DNA reads TGCGCCAGCAGCTTGGCCGGAGCAGGGGCGACTGAAGCTTTCTTT. It specifies CASSLAGAGATEAFF.

The chain links TRBV20-1 to TRBJ2-5; either TRBD1 or TRBD2 may supply D (6 bases each). V shed 6 bases and J shed 4 bases, with 15 bases lying between them. CDR1 and CDR2 (germline): DFQATT, SNEGSKA (reference sequence). The CDR3 is 13 amino acids. The CDR3 protein is CSATPRGRETQYF. The CDR3 bases are TGCAGTGCGACTCCCCGGGGGCGAGAGACCCAGTACTTC.

The gene calls are TRBV5-1 and TRBJ2-7, with 9 bases identical to TRBD1. Germline assignment: CDR1 SGHRS and CDR2 YFSETQ. V gave up 4 bases and J gave up 0 bases; unmatched junction bases: 8. The CDR3 contains 16 residues. CDR3 nucleotide sequence: TGCGCCAGCAGCAAAGGCTTACAGGGGGCCTCCTACGAGCAGTACTTC. Protein product: CASSKGLQGASYEQYF.

The chain recombines TRBV18 with TRBJ1-2; D might be TRBD1 (6 bases). The CDR3 has 15 amino acids. Germline CDR1 reads KGHSH; CDR2 reads LQKENI. V lost 2 bases and J 3 bases, leaving 13 bases between the germline ends. The DNA for the CDR3 is TGTGCCAGCTCACCAGGGACAAATTCGGACTATGGCTACACCTTC. This sequence encodes CASSPGTNSDYGYTF. The full variable domain, with the rest looked up from reference TRBV18 and TRBJ1-2, is NAGVMQNPRHLVRRRGQEARLRCSPMKGHSHVYWYRQLPEEGLKFMVYLQKENIIDESGMPKERFSAEFPKEGPSILRIQQVVRGDSAAYFCASSPGTNSDYGYTFGSGTRLTVV.

The sample holds many counts of this clonotype. The chain employs TRBV19 and TRBJ2-5; D is possibly TRBD2 (5 bases). CDR1 LNHDA and CDR2 SQIVND come from the germline V gene (reference sequence). The CDR3 spans 14 residues. V was cut by 4 bases and J by 1 base, with 10 bases left in between. CDR3 bases: TGTGCCAGTAGTAGAGCGGAGATCCAAGAGACCCAGTACTTC. Amino acids: CASSRAEIQETQYF.

This chain links TRBV5-1 with TRBJ2-5; a possible D gene is TRBD1 (6 bases). CDR3 size: 16 residues. Trimming shortened V by 0 bases and J by 2 bases, and 14 bases separated the two germline ends. The germline V gene has CDR1 SGHRS and CDR2 YFSETQ. The CDR3 sequence: CASSLDPGHRQETQYF. CDR3 nucleotides: TGCGCCAGCAGCTTGGATCCGGGACATCGTCAAGAGACCCAGTACTTC. Drawing the rest from reference TRBV5-1 and TRBJ2-5, the complete variable domain is KAGVTQTPRYLIKTRGQQVTLSCSPISGHRSVSWYQQTPGQGLQFLFEYFSETQRNKGNFPGRFSGRQFSNSRSEMNVSTLELGDSALYLCASSLDPGHRQETQYFGPGTRLLVL.

The chain has TRBV12-3 or TRBV12-4 and TRBJ2-5; weak D call: TRBD2 (5 bases). The CDR3 covers 13 residues. V lost 6 bases to trimming and J lost 3 bases, with 11 bases between them. The CDR3 region has the DNA TGTGCCAGCAGCACTACGGGGAAAGAGACCCAGTACTTC. Amino acid sequence: CASSTTGKETQYF.

Concerning this clonotype itself: Germline and junction disagree at one end, which may indicate a read error. The rearrangement uses TRBV12-5 and TRBJ1-1, with a weak D call TRBD1 (5 bases). CDR3 length: 13 amino acids. Germline CDR1 reads LGHNT; CDR2 reads FRNRAP. CDR3 bases: TGTGCTGGTGGCTCATTGGGGGTGGATGAAGCTTTCTTT. Its protein product is CAGGSLGVDEAFF.

The V and J genes are TRBV7-2 and TRBJ2-2; no firm D call. CDR3 length: 12 amino acids. The germline gives CDR1 SGHTA, CDR2 FQGNSA. Trimming removed 6 bases from V and 6 bases from J, with 8 bases in between. The CDR3 DNA follows: TGTGCCAGCAGTCCATGGTCCGGGGAGCTGTTTTTT. Translating it yields CASSPWSGELFF.

The chain is built from TRBV6-5 and TRBJ1-2, with TRBD1 as a possible D gene (6 bases). Deletions cut 2 bases from V and 8 bases from J, with 12 bases between. CDR3 length equals 13 residues. From germline, CDR1 is MNHEY and CDR2 SVGAGI. CDR3 loop: CASSYLGGSGYTF. In DNA, the CDR3 is TGTGCCAGCAGTTACCTCGGGGGCTCCGGCTACACCTTC.

V usage is TRBV27 and J usage is TRBJ2-7; D remains unclear. The CDR3 length is 13 residues. V was trimmed by 5 bases and J by 3 bases, leaving 11 bases between them. The germline CDR1 and CDR2 sequences are MNHEY and SMNVEV (reference sequence). For the CDR3, the DNA is TGTGCCAGCAGTCGCCAGAAAGACTACGAGCAGTACTTC. Translating gives CASSRQKDYEQYF.

The chain carries TRBV28 and TRBJ2-5; D is perhaps TRBD1 (6 bases). There are 12 residues in the CDR3. The V gene's germline CDR1 is MDHEN and CDR2 SYDVKM. Trimming left V 10 bases short and J 4 bases short, with 13 bases between. DNA for the CDR3: TGTGCCATCGGGGCACAGGGAGAGACCCAGTACTTC. Translating gives CAIGAQGETQYF.

In this sample, this clonotype turned up once. This chain joins TRBV6-5 and TRBJ2-4; 7 bases are a match to TRBD1. Germline-derived CDR1 and CDR2 are MNHEY and SVGAGI. The CDR3 runs to 16 residues. V trimming: 2 bases; J trimming: 1 base; junction bases outside the gene matches: 5. CDR3 in DNA: TGTGCCAGCAGTTACGCAGGGGGAGTGGCCAAAAACATTCAGTACTTC. Translating gives CASSYAGGVAKNIQYF.

This clonotype came up many times. The chain joins TRBV2 to TRBJ2-2; D perhaps matches TRBD1 (5 bases). Germline V gene data show CDR1 as SNHLY and CDR2 as FYNNEI. V was clipped by 7 bases and J by 7 bases, with 7 bases between them. The CDR3 covers 11 residues. The CDR3, as DNA: TGTGCCAGCACAGGGAACGGGGAGCTGTTTTTT. Its protein is CASTGNGELFF.

The rearrangement uses TRBV9 and TRBJ2-1; 8 bases are shared with TRBD2. V gave up 0 bases and J gave up 8 bases; unmatched junction bases: 10. The length of the CDR3 is 16 residues. Germline-derived CDR1 and CDR2 are SGDLS and YYNGEE. As DNA, the CDR3 is TGTGCCAGCAGCGTAGAAAACGGGAGGGTTGGGGATGAGCAGTTCTTC. Amino acids: CASSVENGRVGDEQFF.

This clonotype was detected ten times or more. The chain has TRBV4-1 and TRBJ1-1; TRBD1 is a possible D gene (5 bases). V dropped 1 base and J dropped 0 bases, with 12 bases sitting between them. Germline loops: CDR1 MGHRA, CDR2 YSYEKL. The CDR3 length is 16 residues. The CDR3 coding sequence is TGCGCCAGCAGCCAAGGTCGGGGGGTGGTGAACACTGAAGCTTTCTTT. This translates into CASSQGRGVVNTEAFF.

This clonotype was picked up a small number of times. This rearrangement joins TRBV28 to TRBJ2-7; D not certain. The V gene's germline CDR1 is MDHEN and CDR2 SYDVKM. The CDR3 sequence is 17 residues long. V was pared by 5 bases and J by 0 bases, with 20 bases between. The CDR3 DNA follows: TGTGCCAGCAGTCCCCTACTGGGCAGAAAATACTCCTACGAGCAGTACTTC. As protein: CASSPLLGRKYSYEQYF.

This clonotype was observed a few times. V and J are TRBV5-1 and TRBJ2-5; the match to TRBD2 covers 13 bases. The CDR3 runs 16 residues. The V gene's germline CDR1 is SGHRS and CDR2 YFSETQ. V was pared by 3 bases and J by 6 bases, with 8 bases of the junction left unmatched. The CDR3 region has the DNA TGCGCCAGCAGCTCCGGGACTAGCGGGAATGTCAAGACCCAGTACTTC. It encodes CASSSGTSGNVKTQYF.

This clonotype was seen repeatedly, ten times or more. CDR3 sequence: CSARDTQGLNGEQYF. The CDR3 region has the DNA TGCAGTGCTAGAGATACCCAGGGACTTAACGGGGAGCAGTACTTC. The chain joins TRBV20-1 to TRBJ2-7; tentatively, D is TRBD2 (6 bases). CDR1 and CDR2 (germline): DFQATT, SNEGSKA (reference sequence). The CDR3 covers 15 residues. V gave up 0 bases and J gave up 7 bases, with 19 bases separating them.

This clonotype has just one count. V is TRBV2 and J is TRBJ1-4, with D perhaps TRBD1 (6 bases). This CDR3 has 13 residues. CDR1 SNHLY and CDR2 FYNNEI come from the germline V gene. Trimming left V 8 bases short and J 8 bases short, with 15 bases between. The CDR3 coding sequence is TGTGCCAGCGCAGGACAGCCGGTGGAAAAACTGTTTTTT. It is translated as CASAGQPVEKLFF.

The chain couples TRBV19 to TRBJ1-2, with a possible D match to TRBD1 (5 bases). V lost 3 bases and J 7 bases, leaving 12 bases between the germline ends. This CDR3 has 13 residues. Germline CDR1 LNHDA, CDR2 SQIVND (reference sequence). This chain's CDR3 is CASSIGREGGYTF. The CDR3 region has the DNA TGTGCCAGTAGTATCGGCAGGGAAGGTGGCTACACCTTC. Full variable domain (remainder filled in from reference TRBV19 and TRBJ1-2): DGGITQSPKYLFRKEGQNVTLSCEQNLNHDAMYWYRQDPGQGLRLIYYSQIVNDFQKGDIAEGYSVSREKKESFPLTVTSAQKNPTAFYLCASSIGREGGYTFGSGTRLTVV.

This clonotype was seen many times. The V and J genes are TRBV5-6 and TRBJ2-7; 8 nucleotides line up with TRBD1. Germline V CDR1 and CDR2: SGHDT, YYEEEE. V shed 0 bases and J 4 bases; nucleotides not matched to a gene: 3. This CDR3 has 14 amino acids. CDR3 nucleotide sequence: TGTGCCAGCAGCTTGGACAGGGGGGAATACGAGCAGTACTTC. Encoded protein: CASSLDRGEYEQYF.

This clonotype was detected ten times or more. This chain links TRBV7-2 with TRBJ2-2; the D is unclear. Germline lookup yields CDR1 SGHTA and CDR2 FQGNSA. The CDR3 totals 14 residues. The V end lost 1 base, the J end lost 2 bases, and 5 bases lay between the germline ends. The CDR3 sequence is CASSLGYNTGELFF. CDR3 bases: TGTGCCAGCAGCTTAGGGTATAACACCGGGGAGCTGTTTTTT.